This is a list of T cell receptor beta chains from one sample in a study of cytomegalovirus exposure and HLA in healthy donors. Using immunoSEQ multiplex PCR, the repertoire was profiled, and TCRdb retains in-frame clones only, with some absent. The sample has about 160,000 clones, around 85% seen once. Source material: PBMCs. These receptors originate from a woman in her thirties in good health and CMV-seronegative. Each CDR3 is given without its conserved first and last residue. Each record gives: V gene, CDR3 protein.

TRBV9 ASSVSGESSPLH
TRBV11-2 ASSTGTSGRARTGELF
TRBV9 ASSVTRGPEEKLF
TRBV7-9 ASSGDRDGNTIY
TRBV5-1 ASSPYKLAGGGNEQY
TRBV5-1 ASRGNRDAVPTSTNEKLF
TRBV7-9 ASSPRGGAYEQY
TRBV7-9 ASSFFDRPNTEAF
TRBV6-5 ASSYSGRGETQY
TRBV5-1 ASSLVLQGGEQY
TRBV2 ASRAQGVSQPQH
TRBV9 ASSVSVWDTQY
TRBV19 ASSMGQGATEAF
TRBV6-5 ASTRTATNTEAF
TRBV4-1 ASSPYLTTSYNEQF
TRBV5-1 ASSPRQGIHEQY
TRBV5-4 ASSLIGGGADTQY
TRBV19 ASSTGVEQY
TRBV4-1 ASSQDREAQVYEQY
TRBV29-1 SVEFGPSETQY
TRBV19 ASSMSGGAIINTGELF
TRBV23-1 ASSHRLAGLAKNIQY